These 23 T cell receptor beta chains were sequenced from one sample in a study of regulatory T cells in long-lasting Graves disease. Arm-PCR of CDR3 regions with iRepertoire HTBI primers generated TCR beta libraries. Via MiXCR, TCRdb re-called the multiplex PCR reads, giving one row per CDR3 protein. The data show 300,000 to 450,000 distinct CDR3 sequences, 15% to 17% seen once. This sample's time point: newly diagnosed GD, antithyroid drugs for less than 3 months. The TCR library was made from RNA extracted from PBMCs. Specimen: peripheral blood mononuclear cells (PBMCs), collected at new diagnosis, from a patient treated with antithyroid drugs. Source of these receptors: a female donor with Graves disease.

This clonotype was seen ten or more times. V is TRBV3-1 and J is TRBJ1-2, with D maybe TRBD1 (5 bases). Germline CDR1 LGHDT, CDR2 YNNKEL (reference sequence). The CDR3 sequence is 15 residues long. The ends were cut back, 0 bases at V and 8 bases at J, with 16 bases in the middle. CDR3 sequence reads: CASSQDYGRAGGYTF. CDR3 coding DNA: TGTGCCAGCAGCCAAGACTACGGCAGGGCAGGCGGCTACACCTTC.

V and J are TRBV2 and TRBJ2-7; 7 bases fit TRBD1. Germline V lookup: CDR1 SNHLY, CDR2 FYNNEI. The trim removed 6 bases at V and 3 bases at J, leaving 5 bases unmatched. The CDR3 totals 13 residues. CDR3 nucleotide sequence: TGTGCCAGCAGAACAGGGGACAGCTACGAGCAGTACTTC. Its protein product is CASRTGDSYEQYF.

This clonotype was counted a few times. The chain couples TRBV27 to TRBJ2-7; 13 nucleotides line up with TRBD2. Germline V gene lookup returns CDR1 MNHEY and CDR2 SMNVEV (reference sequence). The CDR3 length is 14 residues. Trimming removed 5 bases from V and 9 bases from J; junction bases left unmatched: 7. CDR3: CASSPTSGGIVQYF. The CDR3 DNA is TGTGCCAGCAGTCCGACTAGCGGGGGGATTGTGCAGTACTTC.

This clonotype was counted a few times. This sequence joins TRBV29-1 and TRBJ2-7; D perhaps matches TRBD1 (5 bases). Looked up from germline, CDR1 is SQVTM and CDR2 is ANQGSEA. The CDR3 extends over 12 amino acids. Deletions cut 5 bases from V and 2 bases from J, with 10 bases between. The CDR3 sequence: CSVRQGTYEQYF. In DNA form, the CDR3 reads TGCAGCGTTCGGCAGGGAACCTACGAGCAGTACTTC.

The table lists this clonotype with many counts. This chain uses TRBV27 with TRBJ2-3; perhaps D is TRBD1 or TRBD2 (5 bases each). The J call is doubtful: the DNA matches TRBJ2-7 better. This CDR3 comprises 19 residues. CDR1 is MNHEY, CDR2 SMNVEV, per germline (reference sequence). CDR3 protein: CASSTAFQRDLRPSYEQYF. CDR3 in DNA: TGTGCCAGCAGCACCGCTTTCCAACGGGACCTCCGGCCATCCTACGAGCAGTACTTC.

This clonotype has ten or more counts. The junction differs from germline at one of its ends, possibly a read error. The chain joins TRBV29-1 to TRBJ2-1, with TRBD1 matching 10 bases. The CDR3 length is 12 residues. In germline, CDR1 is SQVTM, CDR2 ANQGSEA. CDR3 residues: CSVSSGQGIGLF. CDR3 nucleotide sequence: TGCAGCGTTTCTTCGGGACAGGGGATAGGGCTCTTC.

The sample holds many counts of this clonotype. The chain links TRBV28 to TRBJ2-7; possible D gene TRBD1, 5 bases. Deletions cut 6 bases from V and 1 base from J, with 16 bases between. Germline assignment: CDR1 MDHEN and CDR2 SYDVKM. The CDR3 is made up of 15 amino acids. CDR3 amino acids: CASRLTSGFSYEQYF. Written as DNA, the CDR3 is TGTGCCAGCAGACTCACCTCAGGGTTTTCCTACGAGCAGTACTTC.

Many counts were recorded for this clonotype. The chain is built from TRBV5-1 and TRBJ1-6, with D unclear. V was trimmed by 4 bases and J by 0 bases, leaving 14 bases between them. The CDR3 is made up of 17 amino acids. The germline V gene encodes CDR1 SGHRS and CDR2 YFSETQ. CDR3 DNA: TGCGCCAGCAGCCCAGCGGGTCAGAGCTCCTATAATTCACCCCTCCACTTT. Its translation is CASSPAGQSSYNSPLHF.

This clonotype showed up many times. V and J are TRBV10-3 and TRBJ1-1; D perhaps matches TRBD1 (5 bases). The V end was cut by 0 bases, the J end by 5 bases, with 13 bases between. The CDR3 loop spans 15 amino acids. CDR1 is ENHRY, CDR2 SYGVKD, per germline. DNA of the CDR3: TGTGCCATCAGTGAGTCGATTTTGGGGGGGACTGAAGCTTTCTTT. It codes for CAISESILGGTEAFF.

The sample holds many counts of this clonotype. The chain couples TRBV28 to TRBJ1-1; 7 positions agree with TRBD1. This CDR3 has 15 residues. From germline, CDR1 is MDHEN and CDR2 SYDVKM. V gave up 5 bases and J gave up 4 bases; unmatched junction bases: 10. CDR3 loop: CASSTSGTEGTEAFF. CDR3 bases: TGTGCCAGCAGTACCTCCGGGACAGAAGGCACTGAAGCTTTCTTT.

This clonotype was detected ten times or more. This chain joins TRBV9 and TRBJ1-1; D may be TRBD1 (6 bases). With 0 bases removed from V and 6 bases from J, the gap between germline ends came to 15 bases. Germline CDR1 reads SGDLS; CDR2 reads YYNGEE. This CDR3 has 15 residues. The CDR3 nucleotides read TGTGCCAGCAGCGTAGGGCCAGGGGTAGTACCTGAAGCTTTCTTT. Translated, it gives CASSVGPGVVPEAFF.

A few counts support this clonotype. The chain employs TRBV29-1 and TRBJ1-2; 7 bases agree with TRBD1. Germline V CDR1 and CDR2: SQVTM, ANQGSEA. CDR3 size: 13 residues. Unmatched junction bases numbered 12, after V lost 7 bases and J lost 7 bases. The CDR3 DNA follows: TGCAGCGACATTTACAGGGGCCCGGGTGGCTACACCTTC. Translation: CSDIYRGPGGYTF.

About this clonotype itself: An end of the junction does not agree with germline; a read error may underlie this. The CDR3 DNA sequence: TGTGCCTGCAGCTTTGGGACTAGCGGGGGTCGCAGGTTCTTC. This sequence encodes CACSFGTSGGRRFF. This chain links TRBV7-2 with TRBJ2-1; 14 bases line up with TRBD2. CDR1 is SGHTA, CDR2 FQGNSA, per germline. The CDR3 covers 14 residues. Full variable domain (missing parts from reference TRBV7-2 and TRBJ2-1): GAGVSQSPSNKVTEKGKDVELRCDPISGHTALYWYRQSLGQGLEFLIYFQGNSAPDKSGLPSDRFSAERTGGSVSTLTIQRTQQEDSAVYLCACSFGTSGGRRFFGPGTRLTVL.

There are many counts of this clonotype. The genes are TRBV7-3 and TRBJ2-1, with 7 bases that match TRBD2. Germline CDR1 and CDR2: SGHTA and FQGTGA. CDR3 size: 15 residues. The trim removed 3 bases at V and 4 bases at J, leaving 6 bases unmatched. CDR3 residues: CASSLGGSLYNEQFF. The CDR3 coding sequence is TGTGCCAGCAGCTTGGGCGGGAGCTTGTACAATGAGCAGTTCTTC.

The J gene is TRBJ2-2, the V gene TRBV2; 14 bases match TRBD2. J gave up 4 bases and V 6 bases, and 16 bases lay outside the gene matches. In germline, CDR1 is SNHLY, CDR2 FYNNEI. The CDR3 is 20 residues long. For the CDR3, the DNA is TGTGCCAGCAGCTCCAGACTAGCGGGGGGGCCGTGGGAGCGCACCGGGGAGCTGTTTTTT. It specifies CASSSRLAGGPWERTGELFF.

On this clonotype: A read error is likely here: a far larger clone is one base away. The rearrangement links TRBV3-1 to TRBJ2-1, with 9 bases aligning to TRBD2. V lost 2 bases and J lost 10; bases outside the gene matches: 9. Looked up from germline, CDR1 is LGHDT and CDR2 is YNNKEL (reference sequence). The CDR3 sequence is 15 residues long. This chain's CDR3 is CASSQMSSGVHEQFF. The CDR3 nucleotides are TGTGCCAGCAGCCAAATGTCTAGCGGGGTCCACGAGCAGTTCTTC.

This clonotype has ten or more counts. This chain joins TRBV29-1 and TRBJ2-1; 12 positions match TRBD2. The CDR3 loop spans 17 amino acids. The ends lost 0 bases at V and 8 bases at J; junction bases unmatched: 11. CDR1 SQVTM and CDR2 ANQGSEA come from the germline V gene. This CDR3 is CSVEDEPTSGSLYEQFF. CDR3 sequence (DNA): TGCAGCGTTGAAGATGAGCCGACTAGCGGGAGCTTGTATGAGCAGTTCTTC.

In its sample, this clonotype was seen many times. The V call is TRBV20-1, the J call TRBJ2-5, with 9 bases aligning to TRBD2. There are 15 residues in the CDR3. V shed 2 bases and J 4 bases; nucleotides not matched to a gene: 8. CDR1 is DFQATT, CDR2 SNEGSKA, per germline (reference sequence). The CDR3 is CSARRPAGGLETQYF. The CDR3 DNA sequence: TGCAGTGCTAGACGCCCAGCGGGGGGTTTAGAGACCCAGTACTTC.

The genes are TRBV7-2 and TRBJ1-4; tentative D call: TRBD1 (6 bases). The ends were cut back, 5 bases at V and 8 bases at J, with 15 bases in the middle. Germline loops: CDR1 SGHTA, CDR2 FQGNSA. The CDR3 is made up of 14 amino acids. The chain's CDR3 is CASSPTGRGEKLFF. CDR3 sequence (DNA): TGTGCCAGCAGCCCAACAGGGAGGGGAGAAAAACTGTTTTTT.

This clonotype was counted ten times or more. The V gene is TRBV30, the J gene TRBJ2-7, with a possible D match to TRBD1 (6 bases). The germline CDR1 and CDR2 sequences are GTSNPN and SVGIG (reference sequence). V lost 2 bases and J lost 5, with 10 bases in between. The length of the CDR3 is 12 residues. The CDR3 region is CAWSKGDHEQYF. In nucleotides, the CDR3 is TGTGCCTGGAGTAAGGGGGATCACGAGCAGTACTTC.

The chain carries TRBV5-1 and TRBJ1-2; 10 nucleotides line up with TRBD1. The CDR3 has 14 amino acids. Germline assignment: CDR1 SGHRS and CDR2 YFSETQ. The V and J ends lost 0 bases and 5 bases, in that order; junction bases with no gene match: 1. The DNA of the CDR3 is TGCGCCAGCAGCTTGGGACAGGGGGCGTATGGCTACACCTTC. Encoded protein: CASSLGQGAYGYTF.

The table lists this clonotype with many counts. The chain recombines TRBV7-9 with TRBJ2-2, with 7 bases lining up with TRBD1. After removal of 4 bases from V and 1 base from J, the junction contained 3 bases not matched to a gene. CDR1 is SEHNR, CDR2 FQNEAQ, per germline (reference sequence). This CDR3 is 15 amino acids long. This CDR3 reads CASSWGTENTGELFF. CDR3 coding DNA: TGTGCCAGCAGCTGGGGGACAGAGAACACCGGGGAGCTGTTTTTT.

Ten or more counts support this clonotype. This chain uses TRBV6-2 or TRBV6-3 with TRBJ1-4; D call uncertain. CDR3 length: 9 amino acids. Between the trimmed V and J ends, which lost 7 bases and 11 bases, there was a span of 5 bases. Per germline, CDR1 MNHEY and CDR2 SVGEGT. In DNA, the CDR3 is TGTGCCAGCAAATCGAAACTGTTTTTT. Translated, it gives CASKSKLFF.